This TCR beta chain originates from a study of vaccination and CD4 T cells after COVID-19. Overall study: For control cultures, the treatment was a CEFX pool, an HIV-1 Nef pool, or no peptide.

V was trimmed by 3 bases and J by 8 bases, leaving 8 bases between them. The V gene's germline CDR1 is ENHRY and CDR2 SYGVKD. The CDR3 runs 12 residues. Cultured CD4+ T cell DNA was sequenced using the Oncomine TCR Beta short-read assay. TCRdb itself ran the PCR reads through MiXCR, one entry per CDR3 protein. The sample gives several thousand distinct CDR3 sequences, around 56% of which show up once; 7.3% is in the top ten. Specified treatment: roughly nine-day PBMC culture with coronavirus spike peptide pools or control peptides (ViraFEST assay). Per well, 1.5 million to 2.5 million PBMCs were cultured in the presence of about 10 IU/ml IL-2 and around 11 ug/ml peptide pools. In this sample, this clonotype is medium-sized. Its specificity is not known.

Sequencing was performed on CD4+ T cells from blood, cultured in vitro. The chain uses TRBV10-3 and TRBJ2-1; D is unclear. This TCR was recovered from a human donor who had recovered from COVID-19. The CDR3 here is CAISELGYEQFF. The DNA for the CDR3 is TGTGCCATCAGTGAATTGGGGTATGAGCAGTTCTTC.